This T cell receptor beta chain was sequenced for a study of response to subunit inactivated influenza vaccine. Overall study results and limits: Authors suggested each seasonal flu vaccination may recruit only limited numbers of new T cells.

Notes on this clonotype: Its antigen is not known.

A single record per CDR3 protein comes from TCRdb applying MiXCR to the RT-PCR reads. The sample includes some 600,000 distinct CDR3 sequences, about 15% of them seen just once. Germline V CDR1 and CDR2: SQVTM, ANQGSEA. CDR3 length: 14 amino acids. Unmatched junction bases numbered 7, after V lost 4 bases and J lost 5 bases. Sample: PBMCs from blood, taken roughly 2 weeks before vaccination. The receptor comes from a man aged 50-60 years who received an inactivated influenza vaccine. This chain links TRBV29-1 with TRBJ2-1, with 8 bases matching TRBD1. The CDR3 sequence is CSVAGQALNNEQFF. The CDR3 nucleotides are TGCAGCGTTGCGGGACAGGCCCTAAACAATGAGCAGTTCTTC.